The TCR beta chain under discussion was sequenced for a study of blood T cells in healthy people across ages. Every donor contributed approximately 10 milliliters of peripheral blood by blood draw. Per-sample yields of isolated PBMCs were at least 6 million. Every sample gave at least 6 micrograms of total RNA when it was extracted. The CDR3 spans 14 residues. The V segment lost 3 bases and the J segment 7 bases; nucleotides outside the gene matches: 3. The germline V gene encodes CDR1 LNHDA and CDR2 SQIVND (reference sequence). The authors ran a second PCR of about 7 to 11 cycles using a sample-barcoded 5' primer and a J-beta primer mix. TCRdb re-analysed the 5' RACE reads in MiXCR, keeping a single row per CDR3 protein. This table holds 1 million to 1.2 million distinct CDR3 sequences, around two fifths found once.

This sequence joins TRBV19 and TRBJ1-4, with 9 bases fitting TRBD1. Sample: blood. This TCR came from a man aged 18 to 35 in good health. The CDR3 reads CASSIPGQGEKLFF. Written as DNA, the CDR3 is TGTGCCAGTAGTATTCCGGGACAGGGTGAAAAACTGTTTTTT.